These 24 T cell receptor beta chains came from one sample sequenced in a study of shared clonotypes between healthy human individuals. Sequencing was performed with immunoSEQ multiplex PCR; in TCRdb, only in-frame clones are kept and a portion is missing. This table holds 2,500,000 or so clones, around 92% found once. Sequencing was done on a sample of naive CD4+ T cells from PBMCs. Indicated subset: CD45RA+ positively selected. The receptors were gathered from a man between 18 and 35 years old in good health. Some clones in this sample may be carry-over from other donors' samples.

V is TRBV28 and J is TRBJ2-7; D not resolved. The CDR3 covers 13 residues. The V gene lost 5 bases and the J gene lost 7 bases, with 15 bases spanning the gap. Germline loops: CDR1 MDHEN, CDR2 SYDVKM. The CDR3 loop reads CASSPGSTGEQYF. In nucleotides, the CDR3 is TGTGCCAGCAGTCCAGGATCAACCGGGGAGCAGTACTTC.

V gene TRBV5-1 combines with J gene TRBJ1-1; TRBD1 might be the D (5 bases). Germline values: CDR1 SGHRS, CDR2 YFSETQ. CDR3 length equals 13 residues. The germline V and J ends were trimmed by 7 bases and 2 bases, with 12 bases remaining between them. CDR3 DNA sequence: TGCGCCAGCGGCAGGGATAGTAACACTGAAGCTTTCTTT. The encoded protein is CASGRDSNTEAFF.

This clone occurred a few times. This chain links TRBV2 with TRBJ1-1; D might be TRBD1 (5 bases). Per the germline V gene, CDR1 is SNHLY and CDR2 is FYNNEI. Trimming left V 2 bases short and J 1 base short, with 11 bases between. The CDR3 has 15 amino acids. CDR3 DNA: TGTGCCAGCAGTGAACAGGGAATAGAGAACACTGAAGCTTTCTTT. As protein: CASSEQGIENTEAFF.

About this clone: A junction end diverges from the germline sequence, so it may reflect a read error. CDR3 region: CASTLALAGNTDTQYF. CDR3 bases: TGTGCCAGCACCTTGGCACTAGCGGGGAACACAGATACGCAGTATTTT. The chain recombines TRBV5-4 with TRBJ2-3; TRBD2 matches 10 bases. Germline V lookup: CDR1 SGHNT, CDR2 YYREEE (reference sequence). This CDR3 has 16 residues.

This clone was counted between two and nine times. This chain uses TRBV4-2 with TRBJ1-1; TRBD1 might be the D (6 bases). Germline V gives CDR1 LGHNA, CDR2 YNFKEQ. The CDR3 is 12 residues long. The V end lost 6 bases, the J end lost 8 bases, and 13 bases lay between the germline ends. The CDR3 loop reads CASRSTGREAFF. The DNA of the CDR3 is TGTGCCAGCAGATCGACAGGCAGGGAAGCTTTCTTT.

The V call is TRBV6-5, the J call TRBJ1-1, with a possible D match to TRBD1 (6 bases). Germline-derived CDR1 and CDR2 are MNHEY and SVGAGI. The CDR3 runs to 14 residues. V dropped 6 bases and J dropped 4 bases, with 15 bases sitting between them. Here the CDR3 reads CASRREQGGTEAFF. CDR3 nucleotides: TGTGCCAGCAGGAGGGAACAGGGAGGCACTGAAGCTTTCTTT.

This clone was recorded only once. This sequence joins TRBV7-9 and TRBJ2-7; 8 bases line up with TRBD1. Unmatched junction bases numbered 3, after V lost 5 bases and J lost 6 bases. This CDR3 spans 12 amino acids. Germline loops: CDR1 SEHNR, CDR2 FQNEAQ (reference sequence). CDR3 loop: CASSAGQGEQYF. CDR3 coding DNA: TGTGCCAGCAGCGCCGGACAGGGCGAGCAGTACTTC.

The chain carries TRBV9 and TRBJ2-1; D gene unclear. The CDR3 spans 15 residues. Germline V gene lookup returns CDR1 SGDLS and CDR2 YYNGEE. Trimming took 6 bases from V and 0 from J, leaving 13 bases between them. In DNA form, the CDR3 reads TGTGCCAGCACCGTCGGCGGAAGCTCCTACAATGAGCAGTTCTTC. Amino acids: CASTVGGSSYNEQFF.

V gene TRBV6-6 combines with J gene TRBJ1-3, with D perhaps matching TRBD1 (5 bases). V was trimmed by 6 bases and J by 0 bases, leaving 9 bases between them. Germline CDR1 reads MNHNY; CDR2 reads SVGAGI (reference sequence). There are 14 residues in the CDR3. The CDR3 is CASSTTDSGNTIYF. For the CDR3, the DNA is TGTGCCAGCAGCACGACAGACTCTGGAAACACCATATATTTT.

This clone showed up just a few times. The gene calls are TRBV29-1 and TRBJ1-1; D is ambiguous. CDR1 and CDR2 from the germline V gene are SQVTM and ANQGSEA. Trimming stripped 5 bases from V and 1 base from J, with 8 bases between. The length of the CDR3 is 12 residues. DNA for the CDR3: TGCAGCGTTCACTGGCAGAACACTGAAGCTTTCTTT. This gives the protein CSVHWQNTEAFF.

This rearrangement joins TRBV30 to TRBJ2-7; 14 positions agree with TRBD2. The CDR3 is made up of 14 amino acids. Trimming cost V 8 bases and J 2 bases; bases outside gene matches: 5. The germline V gene encodes CDR1 GTSNPN and CDR2 SVGIG (reference sequence). The CDR3 region is CARGTSGGPYEQYF. The CDR3 DNA reads TGTGCCCGCGGGACTAGCGGGGGCCCCTACGAGCAGTACTTC. Full variable domain (rest looked up from reference TRBV30 and TRBJ2-7): SQTIHQWPATLVQPVGSPLSLECTVEGTSNPNLYWYRQAAGRGLQLLFYSVGIGQISSEVPQNLSASRPQDRQFILSSKKLLLSDSGFYLCARGTSGGPYEQYFGPGTRLTVT.

The rearrangement links TRBV6-6 to TRBJ2-5, with D unclear. The V end was cut by 8 bases, the J end by 1 base, with 8 bases between. There are 12 residues in the CDR3. CDR1 is MNHNY and CDR2 is SVGAGI in the germline V gene (reference sequence). This CDR3 is CASGIRQETQYF. The DNA of the CDR3 is TGTGCCAGCGGGATCCGCCAAGAGACCCAGTACTTC.

V is TRBV6-1 and J is TRBJ2-2; D call uncertain. V dropped 1 base and J dropped 9 bases, with 15 bases sitting between them. This CDR3 comprises 15 residues. Germline lookup yields CDR1 MNHNS and CDR2 SASEGT. The CDR3 nucleotides are TGTGCCAGCAGTGAAGTCGCGGTAGTTGAAAGGGAGCTGTTTTTT. The encoded protein is CASSEVAVVERELFF.

The V and J genes are TRBV2 and TRBJ2-2, with D hard to call. In germline, CDR1 is SNHLY, CDR2 FYNNEI. This CDR3 spans 15 amino acids. Trimming cost V 7 bases and J 4 bases, with 16 bases left between them. CDR3 residues: CASKERILGTGELFF. In DNA form, the CDR3 reads TGTGCCAGCAAGGAGCGTATACTTGGCACCGGGGAGCTGTTTTTT.

CDR3 in amino acids: CASARGGPGELFF. In DNA form, the CDR3 reads TGTGCCAGCGCGAGAGGAGGGCCCGGGGAGCTGTTTTTT. V and J are TRBV2 and TRBJ2-2, with D tentatively TRBD2 (6 bases). The CDR3 consists of 13 residues. CDR1 SNHLY and CDR2 FYNNEI come from the germline V gene. Trimming cost V 8 bases and J 6 bases, with 13 bases left between them.

This rearrangement joins TRBV4-1 to TRBJ1-3; 9 positions match TRBD1. This CDR3 comprises 18 residues. J lost 2 bases, V lost 5 bases, and 13 bases had no gene match. Germline V CDR1 and CDR2: MGHRA, YSYEKL. Here the CDR3 reads CASSSTGDRASPGNTIYF. CDR3 coding DNA: TGCGCCAGCAGCAGCACCGGGGACAGGGCGTCCCCTGGAAACACCATATATTTT.

This clone was observed a single time. A much larger clone sits a single nucleotide away, making a read error possible. Other DNA sequences from this sample encode an identical CDR3 as well. This chain joins TRBV18 and TRBJ2-5; possible D gene TRBD1, 7 bases. V was trimmed by 5 bases and J by 2 bases, leaving 9 bases between them. The CDR3 extends over 13 amino acids. CDR1 and CDR2 from the germline V gene are KGHSH and LQKENI. For the CDR3, the DNA is TGTGCCAGCTCAGCGGGACAGCAAGAGACCCAGTACTTC. It yields the protein CASSAGQQETQYF.

The chain couples TRBV19 to TRBJ2-4, with 8 bases matching TRBD1. Germline loops: CDR1 LNHDA, CDR2 SQIVND (reference sequence). The CDR3 length is 15 residues. V shed 1 base and J 8 bases; nucleotides not matched to a gene: 7. The CDR3 reads CASSIGWTGNDIQYF. The CDR3 DNA is TGTGCCAGTAGTATAGGCTGGACAGGGAACGACATTCAGTACTTC.

This sequence joins TRBV5-4 and TRBJ2-1; the D call may be TRBD1 or TRBD2 (6 bases each). The CDR3 length is 17 residues. Trimming removed 0 bases at V and 2 bases at J, with 15 bases between. Looked up from germline, CDR1 is SGHNT and CDR2 is YYREEE (reference sequence). The CDR3 sequence: CASSLGGAPPPYNEQFF. The CDR3 bases are TGTGCCAGCAGCTTGGGGGGGGCGCCCCCCCCCTACAATGAGCAGTTCTTC.

A remark on this clone: Other DNA sequences from this sample encode an identical CDR3 as well. This sequence joins TRBV5-1 and TRBJ2-7; 13 nucleotides match TRBD2. The germline CDR1 and CDR2 sequences are SGHRS and YFSETQ. J was trimmed by 2 bases and V by 4 bases; bases with no gene match: 3. The CDR3 consists of 15 residues. The CDR3 DNA reads as TGCGCCAGCAGCCCGGGACTAGCGGGGACCTACGAGCAGTACTTC. It encodes CASSPGLAGTYEQYF.

The chain combines TRBV7-6 with TRBJ2-1; 11 bases align to TRBD2. Germline V gene sequence: CDR1 SGHVS, CDR2 FNYEAQ. The CDR3 is 16 amino acids. V shed 1 base, J shed 7 bases, and the junction held 6 bases outside the gene matches. CDR3 in DNA: TGTGCCAGCAGCTTAGACGGTAGCGGGAGGGCAAATGAGCAGTTCTTC. Protein product: CASSLDGSGRANEQFF.

This rearrangement joins TRBV7-2 to TRBJ1-2, with D perhaps TRBD1 (6 bases). Germline V CDR1 and CDR2: SGHTA, FQGNSA. This CDR3 comprises 14 residues. The V end lost 1 base, the J end lost 5 bases, and 11 bases lay between the germline ends. The chain's CDR3 is CASSLEQGSYGYTF. For the CDR3, the DNA is TGTGCCAGCAGCTTAGAACAGGGCTCATATGGCTACACCTTC.

The chain uses TRBV7-2 and TRBJ1-2; 8 bases agree with TRBD1. The CDR3 has 16 amino acids. V lost 1 base to trimming and J lost 6 bases; unmatched junction nucleotides: 10. The germline V gene encodes CDR1 SGHTA and CDR2 FQGNSA. CDR3 sequence reads: CASSLEVQGAFDGYTF. DNA for the CDR3: TGTGCCAGCAGCTTAGAGGTCCAGGGGGCCTTTGATGGCTACACCTTC.

CDR3 loop: CASSLDGAGELFF. The CDR3 bases are TGCGCCAGCAGCTTGGACGGCGCCGGGGAGCTGTTTTTT. The chain is built from TRBV5-1 and TRBJ2-2; no firm D call. From germline, CDR1 is SGHRS and CDR2 YFSETQ. There are 13 residues in the CDR3. V was cut by 0 bases and J by 6 bases, with 6 bases left in between.